One sample yielded the 30 T cell receptor beta chains listed below, sequenced in a study of blood T cells in healthy people across ages. A second 7 to 11 cycle PCR used barcoded and J-beta primers. Using its own MiXCR run on the 5' RACE reads, TCRdb lists one record per CDR3 protein. Of about 680,000 distinct CDR3 sequences listed, approximately 49% are singletons. The sample taken for sequencing was blood. The receptors stem from an older woman in good health.

Note on this clonotype: Germline and junction disagree at one end, which may indicate a read error. The V gene is TRBV7-2, the J gene TRBJ2-3; 9 bases are shared with TRBD2. Per germline, CDR1 SGHTA and CDR2 FQGNSA. The CDR3 has 16 residues. The CDR3 region is CASSLSSGTSTDAQYF. CDR3 nucleotide sequence: TGTGCCAGCAGCTTATCTAGCGGGACTAGCACAGATGCGCAGTATTTT. Based on the CDR3 plus reference TRBV7-2 and TRBJ2-3, the full variable domain is GAGVSQSPSNKVTEKGKDVELRCDPISGHTALYWYRQSLGQGLEFLIYFQGNSAPDKSGLPSDRFSAERTGGSVSTLTIQRTQQEDSAVYLCASSLSSGTSTDAQYFGPGTRLTVL.

This clonotype was counted once. A single base separates this from a much larger clone, so it may be a read error. This chain connects TRBV29-1 to TRBJ2-7; 9 bases fit TRBD1. There are 13 residues in the CDR3. CDR1 is SQVTM, CDR2 ANQGSEA, per germline. The trim removed 4 bases at V and 0 bases at J, leaving 1 base unmatched. CDR3 loop: CSVGQGDSYEQYF. CDR3 coding DNA: TGCAGCGTTGGACAGGGGGACTCCTACGAGCAGTACTTC.

This clonotype has a handful of counts. J is TRBJ2-3 and V is TRBV6-2 or TRBV6-3; D is unresolved. Germline lookup yields CDR1 MNHEY and CDR2 SVGEGT. Deletions cut 2 bases from V and 2 bases from J, with 11 bases between. The CDR3 runs to 15 residues. Here the CDR3 reads CASSYTGGFTDTQYF. The CDR3 DNA sequence: TGTGCCAGCAGTTACACTGGCGGCTTCACAGATACGCAGTATTTT.

The chain links TRBV4-2 to TRBJ2-2, with D tentatively TRBD2 (6 bases). CDR1 LGHNA and CDR2 YNFKEQ come from the germline V gene. V lost 4 bases and J 0 bases, leaving 12 bases between the germline ends. The CDR3 length is 16 residues. The CDR3 sequence: CASSPASDPNTGELFF. CDR3 DNA sequence: TGTGCCAGCAGCCCGGCTAGCGACCCGAACACCGGGGAGCTGTTTTTT.

The sample holds one count of this clonotype. The chain combines TRBV27 with TRBJ1-6; D possibly corresponds to TRBD1 (6 bases). Germline lookup yields CDR1 MNHEY and CDR2 SMNVEV (reference sequence). Trimming left V 3 bases short and J 14 bases short, with 11 bases between. The CDR3 consists of 12 residues. The chain's CDR3 is CASSFRQETLHF. In DNA, the CDR3 is TGTGCCAGCAGTTTCCGACAGGAGACCCTCCACTTT.

The CDR3 region has the DNA TGTGCCAGCAGTTTGGGACTCTCGAACACTGAAGCTTTCTTT. It codes for CASSLGLSNTEAFF. This chain uses TRBV12-3 or TRBV12-4 with TRBJ1-1, with a weak D call TRBD1 (5 bases). V was cut by 3 bases and J by 1 base, with 9 bases left in between. The CDR3 totals 14 residues.

The chain links TRBV11-1 to TRBJ2-7; D unresolved. V lost 5 bases to trimming and J lost 4 bases, with 9 bases between them. Per germline, CDR1 SGHAT and CDR2 FQDESV (reference sequence). This CDR3 has 12 amino acids. Written as DNA, the CDR3 is TGTGCCAGCAGCCATACTGATTACGAGCAGTACTTC. Its protein is CASSHTDYEQYF.

This rearrangement joins TRBV4-1 to TRBJ1-1; 7 bases match TRBD1. CDR3 length equals 16 residues. The trim removed 0 bases at V and 2 bases at J, leaving 6 bases unmatched. Germline CDR1 is MGHRA and CDR2 is YSYEKL. The CDR3: CASSQEATGTNTEAFF. The CDR3 coding sequence is TGCGCCAGCAGCCAAGAGGCGACAGGGACTAACACTGAAGCTTTCTTT.

The rearrangement joins TRBV4-3 to TRBJ1-3; D unclear. Between the trimmed V and J ends, which lost 0 bases and 0 bases, there was a span of 12 bases. Germline loops: CDR1 LGHNA, CDR2 YSLEER. This CDR3 has 17 amino acids. The CDR3 nucleotides read TGCGCCAGCAGCCAAGATTTGTCAGCCCGCTCTGGAAACACCATATATTTT. Its protein is CASSQDLSARSGNTIYF.

For this clonotype: As the CDR3 is not closed by the conserved phenylalanine or tryptophan, this likely results from a read error. The chain recombines TRBV7-2 with TRBJ2-7; 10 nucleotides match TRBD1. Germline V gene sequence: CDR1 SGHTA, CDR2 FQGNSA. The CDR3 covers 15 residues. V shed 4 bases, J shed 3 bases, and the junction held 6 bases outside the gene matches. This chain's CDR3 is CASSWWTGGGYEQYL. The CDR3 DNA follows: TGTGCCAGCAGCTGGTGGACAGGGGGGGGCTACGAGCAGTACTTA.

The V and J genes are TRBV12-5 and TRBJ2-1; D not certain. The CDR3 is 13 amino acids. Looked up from germline, CDR1 is LGHNT and CDR2 is FRNRAP. Trimming shortened V by 9 bases and J by 7 bases, and 16 bases separated the two germline ends. CDR3 loop: CASGRTGINEQFF. The CDR3 region has the DNA TGTGCTAGCGGACGTACGGGCATTAATGAGCAGTTCTTC.

This clonotype has only a few counts. Here the CDR3 DNA reads TGTGCCAGCAGTTTATGGTCAGGGTCCCAAGAGACCCAGTACTTC. Amino acids: CASSLWSGSQETQYF. V is TRBV27 and J is TRBJ2-5, with D possibly being TRBD1 (5 bases). The CDR3 spans 15 residues. Germline assignment: CDR1 MNHEY and CDR2 SMNVEV (reference sequence). Trimming pared 1 base from V and 1 base from J, leaving 10 bases between.

The V and J genes are TRBV18 and TRBJ1-6; D uncertain. Germline CDR1 and CDR2: KGHSH and LQKENI. The ends were cut back, 0 bases at V and 7 bases at J, with 13 bases in the middle. This CDR3 contains 16 residues. The CDR3 reads CASSPPGGRGNSPLHF. CDR3 bases: TGTGCCAGCTCACCACCGGGAGGGCGAGGCAATTCACCCCTCCACTTT.

J is TRBJ1-6 and V is TRBV10-3, with a tentative D call TRBD1 (5 bases). Germline loops: CDR1 ENHRY, CDR2 SYGVKD. CDR3 length: 13 amino acids. The CDR3 sequence: CVMTDSANSPLHF. The DNA for the CDR3 is TGTGTCATGACTGACAGCGCTAATTCACCCCTCCACTTT.

In the case of this clonotype: This may be a read error, as it is one base from a much larger clone. This chain connects TRBV4-2 to TRBJ2-7; 9 positions agree with TRBD2. Germline V lookup: CDR1 LGHNA, CDR2 YNFKEQ. CDR3 length equals 14 residues. V lost 8 bases and J lost 0; bases outside the gene matches: 5. The CDR3 loop is CASGGSGSSYEQYF. The CDR3 DNA follows: TGTGCCAGCGGGGGTAGCGGGAGCTCCTACGAGCAGTACTTC.

This clonotype appeared a single time. The rearrangement joins TRBV20-1 to TRBJ1-2; D call uncertain. V was cut by 6 bases and J by 4 bases, with 15 bases left in between. This CDR3 has 13 amino acids. Germline V CDR1 and CDR2: DFQATT, SNEGSKA (reference sequence). CDR3 loop: CSAPVLSVYGYTF. CDR3 DNA: TGCAGTGCCCCAGTCCTAAGCGTCTATGGCTACACCTTC.

This clonotype was counted between two and nine times. V is TRBV7-3 and J is TRBJ2-1; D may be TRBD2 (7 bases). V lost 1 base to trimming and J lost 4 bases, with 14 bases between them. The CDR3 extends over 16 amino acids. CDR1 SGHTA and CDR2 FQGTGA come from the germline V gene. The DNA for the CDR3 is TGTGCCAGCAGCTTAATCGTGGGAGGGGGGTACAATGAGCAGTTCTTC. Amino acid sequence: CASSLIVGGGYNEQFF.

This clonotype was seen at least ten times. The rearrangement uses TRBV5-1 and TRBJ2-1; tentative D call: TRBD1 (5 bases). From germline, CDR1 is SGHRS and CDR2 YFSETQ. The V and J ends lost 4 bases and 7 bases respectively, with 18 bases between them. The CDR3 totals 15 residues. The CDR3 here is CASSEQETPRNEQFF. CDR3 sequence (DNA): TGCGCCAGCAGCGAACAGGAGACCCCTAGGAATGAGCAGTTCTTC.

This sequence joins TRBV28 and TRBJ2-5; D unresolved. Trimming left V 9 bases short and J 1 base short, with 12 bases between. The CDR3 has 13 amino acids. The V gene's germline CDR1 is MDHEN and CDR2 SYDVKM. The CDR3 DNA follows: TGTGCCAGGACCGGACGGTTCCAAGAGACCCAGTACTTC. It codes for CARTGRFQETQYF.

Note on this clonotype: Mismatch with germline at one junction end may stem from a read error. The chain has TRBV5-1 and TRBJ1-5; maybe TRBD1 (5 bases). Germline lookup yields CDR1 SGHRS and CDR2 YFSETQ. This CDR3 is built from 15 residues. The CDR3 region has the DNA TGCGCCAGCAGCTTGGAGGGGACGGAAAATCGGCCCCAGCATTTT. Translation: CASSLEGTENRPQHF.

The table lists this clonotype with many counts. The chain employs TRBV9 and TRBJ1-2, with D possibly matching TRBD1 (5 bases). CDR3 length: 14 residues. V lost 4 bases to trimming and J lost 5 bases, with 15 bases between them. Germline loops: CDR1 SGDLS, CDR2 YYNGEE. CDR3 sequence reads: CASSLRDGRYGYTF. CDR3 nucleotide sequence: TGTGCCAGCAGCCTCCGGGACGGAAGATATGGCTACACCTTC.

The table lists this clonotype with a few counts. V is TRBV20-1 and J is TRBJ2-5; 8 bases fit TRBD2. The CDR3 has 13 amino acids. J gave up 1 base and V 6 bases, and 4 bases lay outside the gene matches. CDR1 DFQATT and CDR2 SNEGSKA come from the germline V gene (reference sequence). CDR3 protein: CSAIGLAQETQYF. Here the CDR3 DNA reads TGCAGTGCCATTGGACTAGCCCAAGAGACCCAGTACTTC.

This chain uses TRBV7-9 with TRBJ1-1, with D perhaps TRBD1 (5 bases). V was pared by 6 bases and J by 4 bases, with 12 bases between. Germline V lookup: CDR1 SEHNR, CDR2 FQNEAQ (reference sequence). This CDR3 is built from 13 residues. CDR3 sequence (DNA): TGTGCCAGCAGGGGGGGTGGGAGCACTGAAGCTTTCTTT. It translates to CASRGGGSTEAFF.

In this sample, this clonotype turned up many times. The chain recombines TRBV25-1 with TRBJ2-7; a weak D match, TRBD1 (5 bases). The CDR3 has 15 amino acids. The V end was cut by 4 bases, the J end by 0 bases, with 13 bases between. CDR1 and CDR2 from the germline V gene are MGHDK and SYGVNS. For the CDR3, the DNA is TGTGCCAGCAGTGTGAACAGGCCTACCTCCTACGAGCAGTACTTC. Its translation is CASSVNRPTSYEQYF.

The count of this clonotype is one. An end of the junction differs from the germline gene, which may be a read error. The chain links TRBV7-6 to TRBJ2-5, with TRBD2 as a possible D gene (5 bases). The CDR3 sequence is 14 residues long. The germline gives CDR1 SGHVS, CDR2 FNYEAQ. CDR3 loop: CACSPGLSPETQYF. CDR3 nucleotide sequence: TGTGCCTGCAGCCCCGGACTTTCACCAGAGACCCAGTACTTC.

This clonotype was seen only a few times. The V and J genes are TRBV20-1 and TRBJ2-7; 9 bases agree with TRBD2. J gave up 4 bases and V 0 bases, and 7 bases lay outside the gene matches. The CDR3 covers 15 residues. Looked up from germline, CDR1 is DFQATT and CDR2 is SNEGSKA (reference sequence). This CDR3 reads CSARDSGTSSYEQYF. CDR3 bases: TGCAGTGCTAGAGATTCTGGGACTAGCAGTTACGAGCAGTACTTC.

This clonotype was seen ten or more times. This chain joins TRBV6-2 or TRBV6-3 and TRBJ2-7; tentative D call: TRBD2 (5 bases). The germline V gene encodes CDR1 MNHEY and CDR2 SVGEGT. Trimming took 6 bases from V and 1 from J, leaving 10 bases between them. The CDR3 runs 13 residues. CDR3 loop: CASRLAKSYEQYF. The CDR3 region has the DNA TGTGCCAGCAGATTAGCGAAGTCCTACGAGCAGTACTTC.

The V call is TRBV6-2 or TRBV6-3, the J call TRBJ2-7; TRBD1 aligns across 9 bases. This CDR3 is 16 amino acids long. Per germline, CDR1 MNHEY and CDR2 SVGEGT. Losses at the gene ends were 6 bases for V and 6 bases for J; bases not matched to a gene: 15. The CDR3 sequence is CASRLSRDRVNCEQYF. CDR3 in DNA: TGTGCCAGCAGACTGTCCCGGGACAGGGTTAACTGCGAGCAGTACTTC.

The chain couples TRBV20-1 to TRBJ2-1; possible D gene TRBD1, 5 bases. CDR3 length: 16 amino acids. From germline, CDR1 is DFQATT and CDR2 SNEGSKA (reference sequence). V gave up 6 bases and J gave up 4 bases, with 22 bases separating them. In DNA, the CDR3 is TGCAGTGCAACGCAACAGGCCCGTAGGGGATACAATGAGCAGTTCTTC. It specifies CSATQQARRGYNEQFF.

This sequence joins TRBV15 and TRBJ2-1; 12 positions match TRBD2. Germline CDR1 and CDR2: LNHNV and YYDKDF (reference sequence). J gave up 6 bases and V 0 bases, and 6 bases lay outside the gene matches. The CDR3 length is 17 residues. Here the CDR3 DNA reads TGTGCCACCAGCAGAGATTACGGACTAGCGGGACTCAATGAGCAGTTCTTC. Encoded protein: CATSRDYGLAGLNEQFF.